The source of this T cell receptor (beta chain) is a study of control samples from healthy donors and cancer patients. Produced via immunoSEQ multiplex PCR; TCRdb's table is partial and in-frame only. The sample lists some 160,000 clones, around 96% seen once, with over 6.5% in the top ten. This clone was picked up a small number of times. CDR1 LGHNA and CDR2 YSLEER come from the germline V gene. V lost 0 bases and J lost 6, with 8 bases in between. This CDR3 contains 13 residues. The genes are TRBV4-3 and TRBJ1-2; tentatively, D is TRBD1 (6 bases). The TCR was taken from a woman in her forties in good health. Sequenced sample: blood. The DNA of the CDR3 is TGCGCCAGCAGCCAAGAGGGGGCGGATGGCTACACCTTC. Translating it yields CASSQEGADGYTF.